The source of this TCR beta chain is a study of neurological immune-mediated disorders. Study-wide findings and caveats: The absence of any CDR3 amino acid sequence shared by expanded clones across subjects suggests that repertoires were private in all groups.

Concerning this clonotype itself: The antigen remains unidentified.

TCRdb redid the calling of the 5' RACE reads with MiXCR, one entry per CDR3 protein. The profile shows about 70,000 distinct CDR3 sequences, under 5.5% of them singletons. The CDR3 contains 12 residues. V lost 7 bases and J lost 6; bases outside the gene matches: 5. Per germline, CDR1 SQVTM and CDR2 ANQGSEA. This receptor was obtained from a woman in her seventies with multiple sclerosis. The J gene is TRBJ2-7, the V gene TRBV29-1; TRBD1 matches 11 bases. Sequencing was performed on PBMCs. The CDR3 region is CSGGTGGVEQYF. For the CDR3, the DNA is TGCAGCGGAGGGACAGGGGGAGTCGAGCAGTACTTC.